The present TCR beta chain was sequenced within a study of OX40 agonist ivuxolimab in advanced cancers. Study-wide background: Of the patients, three showed partial responses, one with hepatocellular carcinoma and two with cutaneous melanoma. General study findings and limits: Antigen targets of the expanded peripheral T cells went undetermined.

This CDR3 comprises 16 residues. Germline CDR1 is SEHNR and CDR2 is FQNEAQ (reference sequence). The ends were cut back, 1 base at V and 4 bases at J, with 17 bases in the middle. Using immunoSEQ multiplex PCR, the repertoire was profiled, and TCRdb retains in-frame clones only, with some absent. Of some 100,000 clones in the sample, about 87% were seen once. Comment on this clone: Antigen unknown.

Autoimmune disease history or systemic immunosuppression excluded patients. The sequence was obtained from an adult with an advanced solid tumor such as melanoma, head and neck, liver or kidney cancer. This chain uses TRBV7-9 with TRBJ2-7, with D possibly matching TRBD2 (5 bases). The sequences come from CD4+ or CD8+ T cells sorted from blood, collected in a trial of the OX40 agonist ivuxolimab. DNA for the CDR3: TGTGCCAGCAGCTTAGGGATAAACCGGGGAAAGTACGAGCAGTACTTC. Translating it yields CASSLGINRGKYEQYF.